The TCR beta chain under discussion was sequenced for a study of graft-versus-host responses after intestinal transplantation. This CDR3 is built from 15 residues. The ends lost 3 bases at V and 5 bases at J; junction bases unmatched: 4. From germline, CDR1 is SGHTA and CDR2 FQGNSA. Whole-study findings and limits: Early HvG declines after transplant were associated with peak circulating GvH clone levels.

This clone was seen more than once but under ten times. What it binds is unknown. The data were produced by immunoSEQ multiplex PCR, yet TCRdb's version contains in-frame clones alone and is incomplete. The sample has roughly 110,000 clones, around 94% seen once. The material was unstimulated CD8+ T cells sorted from spleen or lymph node cells, obtained before transplant. The rearrangement links TRBV7-2 to TRBJ2-3; 11 bases fit TRBD2. The sequence was obtained from a human donor who was the organ donor for an intestinal transplant. CDR3 sequence: CASSLTSGAVDTQYF. The CDR3 nucleotides read TGTGCCAGCAGCTTGACTAGCGGGGCCGTAGATACGCAGTATTTT. Based on the CDR3 plus reference TRBV7-2 and TRBJ2-3, the full variable domain is GAGVSQSPSNKVTEKGKDVELRCDPISGHTALYWYRQSLGQGLEFLIYFQGNSAPDKSGLPSDRFSAERTGGSVSTLTIQRTQQEDSAVYLCASSLTSGAVDTQYFGPGTRLTVL.